The 25 T cell receptor beta chains given below trace back to one sample, sequenced in a study of blood T cell repertoires in COVID-19. Some clones are missing from TCRdb's copy, which holds only in-frame ones; the method was immunoSEQ multiplex PCR. This table holds approximately 80,000 clones, 65% to 90% found once. Sequenced: peripheral blood. These receptors came from an elderly man with acute or convalescent COVID-19.

V and J are TRBV24-1 and TRBJ1-5; D is undetermined. The V and J ends lost 5 bases and 0 bases respectively, with 13 bases between them. Germline loops: CDR1 KGHDR, CDR2 SFDVKD. The CDR3 covers 16 residues. The CDR3 protein is CATSVETNGSNQPQHF. In DNA, the CDR3 is TGTGCCACCAGTGTCGAGACTAATGGTAGCAATCAGCCCCAGCATTTT.

The V and J genes are TRBV28 and TRBJ1-1; 10 bases line up with TRBD1. There are 16 residues in the CDR3. V lost 6 bases to trimming and J lost 0 bases; unmatched junction nucleotides: 7. Germline V gives CDR1 MDHEN, CDR2 SYDVKM. The CDR3 reads CASRSPGQGLNTEAFF. CDR3 bases: TGTGCCAGCAGATCTCCGGGACAGGGGTTGAACACTGAAGCTTTCTTT.

The chain has TRBV7-2 and TRBJ1-4, with TRBD1 identical over 7 bases. The CDR3 spans 16 residues. J gave up 4 bases and V 1 base, and 6 bases lay outside the gene matches. CDR1 is SGHTA and CDR2 is FQGNSA in the germline V gene. The CDR3 DNA reads TGTGCCAGCAGCTTAGGGCGGGGACAGCTTAATGAAAAACTGTTTTTT. This codes for CASSLGRGQLNEKLFF.

This clone has more than one count but fewer than ten. The gene calls are TRBV28 and TRBJ1-1; unclear D gene. V lost 10 bases, J lost 5 bases, and 11 bases lay in between. This CDR3 has 11 amino acids. CDR1 and CDR2 (germline): MDHEN, SYDVKM. This CDR3 is CATYSGTEAFF. CDR3 bases: TGTGCCACCTACAGTGGGACTGAAGCTTTCTTT. Looking up the rest from reference TRBV28 and TRBJ1-1 gives the full variable domain: DVKVTQSSRYLVKRTGEKVFLECVQDMDHENMFWYRQDPGLGLRLIYFSYDVKMKEKGDIPEGYSVSREKKERFSLILESASTNQTSMYLCATYSGTEAFFGQGTRLTVV.

The chain has TRBV5-1 and TRBJ1-3; D is unclear. Trimming took off 4 bases at V and 4 bases at J, with 12 bases between the two ends. The length of the CDR3 is 14 residues. The germline V gene has CDR1 SGHRS and CDR2 YFSETQ. In nucleotides, the CDR3 is TGCGCCAGCAGCCCCTTCGCCGCGGGAAACACCATATATTTT. It translates to CASSPFAAGNTIYF. Based on the CDR3 plus reference TRBV5-1 and TRBJ1-3, the full variable domain is KAGVTQTPRYLIKTRGQQVTLSCSPISGHRSVSWYQQTPGQGLQFLFEYFSETQRNKGNFPGRFSGRQFSNSRSEMNVSTLELGDSALYLCASSPFAAGNTIYFGEGSWLTVV.

The chain has TRBV30 and TRBJ2-3; TRBD2 aligns across 13 bases. The CDR3 totals 15 residues. Germline V CDR1 and CDR2: GTSNPN, SVGIG (reference sequence). V lost 0 bases to trimming and J lost 3 bases; unmatched junction nucleotides: 0. CDR3 coding DNA: TGTGCCTGGAGTGTACTAGCGGGAGGGACAGATACGCAGTATTTT. This sequence encodes CAWSVLAGGTDTQYF.

This chain joins TRBV7-2 and TRBJ1-1, with D tentatively TRBD1 (6 bases). The CDR3 extends over 14 amino acids. V was clipped by 3 bases and J by 0 bases, with 8 bases between them. CDR1 and CDR2 from the germline V gene are SGHTA and FQGNSA. For the CDR3, the DNA is TGTGCCAGCAGCTTGGACAGCATGAACACTGAAGCTTTCTTT. Residues: CASSLDSMNTEAFF.

This chain uses TRBV7-8 with TRBJ2-2; 9 bases match TRBD2. From germline, CDR1 is SGHVS and CDR2 FQNEAQ. The CDR3 contains 16 residues. With 7 bases clipped from V and 4 bases from J, the junction kept 10 bases outside the gene matches. This CDR3 is CASNPGSGRSTGELFF. CDR3 coding DNA: TGTGCCAGCAACCCAGGGAGCGGGAGGTCCACCGGGGAGCTGTTTTTT.

The CDR3 coding sequence is TGTGCCAGCAGGGGGCACGGGAACTATGGCTACACCTTC. Translating it yields CASRGHGNYGYTF. The chain has TRBV2 and TRBJ1-2, with a weak D call TRBD1 (5 bases). From germline, CDR1 is SNHLY and CDR2 FYNNEI. The V and J ends lost 6 bases and 2 bases respectively, with 10 bases between them. The CDR3 loop spans 13 amino acids.

Written as DNA, the CDR3 is TGTGCCAGCTCACCAAGATTACGCCGGGACAGAACCGGGGAGCTGTTTTTT. It is translated as CASSPRLRRDRTGELFF. V and J are TRBV18 and TRBJ2-2; 7 bases fit TRBD1. Germline loops: CDR1 KGHSH, CDR2 LQKENI. The CDR3 has 17 amino acids. Germline trimming cut 2 bases from V and 5 bases from J; bases unmatched to any gene: 11.

The rearrangement joins TRBV2 to TRBJ1-5; D gene unclear. The germline gives CDR1 SNHLY, CDR2 FYNNEI. The V end lost 4 bases, the J end lost 2 bases, and 9 bases lay between the germline ends. This CDR3 spans 14 amino acids. CDR3: CASSARNRNQPQHF. DNA for the CDR3: TGTGCCAGCAGTGCGCGCAACCGCAATCAGCCCCAGCATTTT.

The chain uses TRBV27 and TRBJ2-1; a weak D match, TRBD1 (6 bases). Germline values: CDR1 MNHEY, CDR2 SMNVEV (reference sequence). Trimming removed 6 bases from V and 5 bases from J, with 20 bases in between. The CDR3 sequence is 16 residues long. DNA for the CDR3: TGTGCCAGCAGCCCTCCCGGGGCACAGGGACACAATGAGCAGTTCTTC. It specifies CASSPPGAQGHNEQFF.

This sequence joins TRBV30 and TRBJ1-2, with 7 bases that match TRBD1. The CDR3 totals 18 residues. Trimming cost V 5 bases and J 0 bases; bases outside gene matches: 18. CDR1 GTSNPN and CDR2 SVGIG come from the germline V gene (reference sequence). Here the CDR3 reads CAWGSTLHQQGTNYGYTF. DNA for the CDR3: TGTGCCTGGGGGTCAACCTTACACCAACAGGGGACTAACTATGGCTACACCTTC.

V is TRBV5-4 and J is TRBJ2-3, with 11 bases aligning to TRBD1. The V and J ends lost 4 bases and 2 bases, in that order; junction bases with no gene match: 9. Germline V gene data show CDR1 as SGHNT and CDR2 as YYREEE (reference sequence). This CDR3 has 17 amino acids. The DNA for the CDR3 is TGTGCCAGCAGCCCCGGGACAGGGGGGGGGACCACAGATACGCAGTATTTT. Translation: CASSPGTGGGTTDTQYF.

This clone was observed once. The chain joins TRBV7-2 to TRBJ1-1; the match to TRBD1 covers 8 bases. The germline gives CDR1 SGHTA, CDR2 FQGNSA. The CDR3 runs to 16 residues. The ends lost 5 bases at V and 1 base at J; junction bases unmatched: 9. The CDR3 protein is CASSSQPQGGNTEAFF. The CDR3 region has the DNA TGTGCCAGCAGCAGCCAGCCACAGGGGGGGAACACTGAAGCTTTCTTT. The full variable domain, with the rest looked up from reference TRBV7-2 and TRBJ1-1, is GAGVSQSPSNKVTEKGKDVELRCDPISGHTALYWYRQSLGQGLEFLIYFQGNSAPDKSGLPSDRFSAERTGGSVSTLTIQRTQQEDSAVYLCASSSQPQGGNTEAFFGQGTRLTVV.

This clone was counted between two and nine times. V and J are TRBV28 and TRBJ1-6; tentative D call: TRBD1 (5 bases). The CDR3 extends over 13 amino acids. CDR1 and CDR2 (germline): MDHEN, SYDVKM. The V and J ends lost 6 bases and 6 bases respectively, with 9 bases between them. The CDR3 nucleotides read TGTGCCAGCAGGGGGCTCATTAATTCACCCCTCCACTTT. Its protein is CASRGLINSPLHF. The entire variable domain, with the rest obtained from reference TRBV28 and TRBJ1-6, is as follows: DVKVTQSSRYLVKRTGEKVFLECVQDMDHENMFWYRQDPGLGLRLIYFSYDVKMKEKGDIPEGYSVSREKKERFSLILESASTNQTSMYLCASRGLINSPLHFGNGTRLTVT.

J is TRBJ1-3 and V is TRBV3-1 (or the pseudogene TRBV3-2), with 9 bases fitting TRBD1. This CDR3 has 17 amino acids. Germline V lookup: CDR1 LGHDT, CDR2 YNNKEL (reference sequence). Unmatched junction bases numbered 10, after V lost 4 bases and J lost 3 bases. CDR3 protein: CASSPVPGQGFGNTIYF. The CDR3 coding sequence is TGTGCCAGCAGCCCAGTGCCGGGACAGGGTTTTGGAAACACCATATATTTT.

In this sample, this clone turned up a few times. V and J are TRBV28 and TRBJ2-5, with 7 nucleotides matching TRBD2. Trimming took 2 bases from V and 6 from J; bases not matched to a gene: 3. CDR1 MDHEN and CDR2 SYDVKM come from the germline V gene. The CDR3 loop spans 13 amino acids. CDR3 DNA: TGTGCCAGCAGTTTAGGGACTACTCAGACCCAGTACTTC. It yields the protein CASSLGTTQTQYF.

The chain couples TRBV28 to TRBJ2-7, with 9 bases fitting TRBD1. J was trimmed by 5 bases and V by 3 bases; bases with no gene match: 8. The CDR3 loop spans 15 amino acids. The germline gives CDR1 MDHEN, CDR2 SYDVKM. CDR3 nucleotides: TGTGCCAGCAGTTTGGCCGGGACAGGGACGAACGAGCAGTACTTC. It specifies CASSLAGTGTNEQYF.

This chain connects TRBV7-9 to TRBJ2-5, with 14 bases that match TRBD2. CDR1 is SEHNR and CDR2 is FQNEAQ in the germline V gene (reference sequence). The J segment lost 5 bases and the V segment lost 4 bases, leaving 6 bases of the junction unmatched. This CDR3 is built from 16 residues. CDR3 DNA sequence: TGTGCCAGCAGCTGGGGACTAGCGGGAGTGTCGGAGACCCAGTACTTC. Residues: CASSWGLAGVSETQYF. Based on the CDR3 plus reference TRBV7-9 and TRBJ2-5, the full variable domain is DTGVSQNPRHKITKRGQNVTFRCDPISEHNRLYWYRQTLGQGPEFLTYFQNEAQLEKSRLLSDRFSAERPKGSFSTLEIQRTEQGDSAMYLCASSWGLAGVSETQYFGPGTRLLVL.

CDR3 region: CASSLTGANQPQHF. As DNA, the CDR3 is TGTGCCAGCAGCTTAACAGGGGCCAATCAGCCCCAGCATTTT. The chain carries TRBV5-5 and TRBJ1-5; TRBD1 matches 7 bases. The V and J ends lost 2 bases and 3 bases, in that order; junction bases with no gene match: 2. Per germline, CDR1 SGHKS and CDR2 YYEKEE (reference sequence). The CDR3 covers 14 residues.

This clone has only one observation. The J gene is TRBJ2-7, the V gene TRBV2, with 11 bases aligning to TRBD1. Losses at the gene ends were 7 bases for V and 9 bases for J; bases not matched to a gene: 8. Germline assignment: CDR1 SNHLY and CDR2 FYNNEI. This CDR3 has 13 residues. CDR3 amino acids: CASKGTGGGGQYF. The CDR3 nucleotides read TGTGCCAGCAAGGGGACAGGGGGAGGTGGGCAGTACTTC. The variable domain in full, completed from reference TRBV2 and TRBJ2-7, reads EPEVTQTPSHQVTQMGQEVILRCVPISNHLYFYWYRQILGQKVEFLVSFYNNEISEKSEIFDDQFSVERPDGSNFTLKIRSTKLEDSAMYFCASKGTGGGGQYFGPGTRLTVT.

The rearrangement links TRBV18 to TRBJ2-3; TRBD1 aligns across 10 bases. The CDR3 is 16 amino acids. J gave up 0 bases and V 3 bases, and 3 bases lay outside the gene matches. Germline V CDR1 and CDR2: KGHSH, LQKENI. The CDR3 region is CASSPRDRGSTDTQYF. CDR3 DNA sequence: TGTGCCAGCTCACCGAGGGACAGGGGTAGCACAGATACGCAGTATTTT.

The chain recombines TRBV6-5 with TRBJ1-2; a weak D match, TRBD1 (5 bases). Trimming took off 0 bases at V and 0 bases at J, with 11 bases between the two ends. From germline, CDR1 is MNHEY and CDR2 SVGAGI. CDR3 length: 16 amino acids. CDR3: CASSYSGGTTNYGYTF. The CDR3 coding sequence is TGTGCCAGCAGTTACTCTGGGGGGACGACTAACTATGGCTACACCTTC.

V and J are TRBV6-5 and TRBJ2-7, with 10 bases that match TRBD2. CDR1 MNHEY and CDR2 SVGAGI come from the germline V gene. V lost 2 bases, J lost 5 bases, and 3 bases stayed unmatched. The CDR3 covers 14 residues. The CDR3 region is CASSYELAGDEQYF. The CDR3 DNA follows: TGTGCCAGCAGTTACGAGCTAGCGGGAGACGAGCAGTACTTC.